This is a list of T cell receptor beta chains from one sample in a study of blood T cell repertoires in COVID-19. Generated by immunoSEQ multiplex PCR, the TCRdb table keeps only in-frame clones and is missing some. The sample contains 240,000 or so clones, about 82% of which appear only once. The material sequenced was PBMCs or T cells enriched from blood (not recorded which). The receptors originated from a woman in her forties or fifties who had recovered from COVID-19. Both conserved end residues are part of each CDR3. A D gene is named only where the DNA matches it firmly. A clone size is listed for some rows: how often the clone was seen (once, few, many), or a class if it is expanded.

D,V,size,J,CDR3,DNA
-,TRBV10-2,-,TRBJ2-3,CASSEWVSGTDTQYF,TGCGCCAGCAGTGAGTGGGTTAGCGGCACAGATACGCAGTATTTT
-,TRBV28,-,TRBJ2-7,CASSLTAGQGYEQYF,TGTGCCAGCTCCCTAACGGCAGGGCAGGGCTACGAGCAGTACTTC
TRBD1,TRBV19,-,TRBJ2-2,CASSKPGTGAQGTGELFF,TGTGCCAGTAGTAAACCTGGGACAGGGGCCCAGGGCACCGGGGAGCTGTTTTTT
-,TRBV7-3,-,TRBJ1-4,CASSATLTGNSNEKLFF,TGTGCCAGCAGCGCTACCTTGACAGGAAACAGTAATGAAAAACTGTTTTTT
TRBD1,TRBV4-2,-,TRBJ1-2,CASSPLQGAELGYTF,TGTGCCAGCAGCCCACTGCAGGGGGCGGAACTTGGCTACACCTTC
TRBD2,TRBV18,-,TRBJ2-3,CASAPTTLAGVTDTQYF,TGTGCCAGCGCCCCGACAACTTTAGCGGGAGTGACAGATACGCAGTATTTT
-,TRBV11-2,once,TRBJ2-1,CASSFGRGSYNEQFF,TGTGCCAGCAGCTTTGGCAGAGGCTCCTACAATGAGCAGTTCTTC
-,TRBV2,once,TRBJ1-1,CASSVEGGGAFF,TGTGCCAGCAGTGTGGAAGGGGGGGGAGCTTTCTTT
TRBD1,TRBV6-2/TRBV6-3,-,TRBJ1-2,CASSPRDRGHGYTF,TGTGCCAGCAGTCCCCGGGACAGGGGACATGGCTACACCTTC
TRBD1,TRBV4-3,-,TRBJ1-1,CASSQDPQGATVAFF,TGCGCCAGCAGCCAAGATCCCCAGGGGGCTACGGTGGCTTTCTTT
-,TRBV18,-,TRBJ1-2,CASSPLSQAALNYGYTF,TGTGCCAGCTCACCATTGTCGCAGGCCGCGCTTAACTATGGCTACACCTTC
-,TRBV27,once,TRBJ2-1,CASSLYTYNEQFF,TGTGCCAGCAGTTTATACACCTACAATGAGCAGTTCTTC
-,TRBV11-3,-,TRBJ2-7,CASSLDPVPYEQYF,TGTGCCAGCAGCTTAGACCCCGTCCCCTACGAGCAGTACTTC
-,TRBV5-5,-,TRBJ1-1,CASSFGAPTGNTEAFF,TGTGCCAGCAGCTTTGGGGCCCCTACAGGGAATACTGAAGCTTTCTTT
TRBD1,TRBV19,-,TRBJ1-4,CASRTGGKTNEKLFF,TGTGCCAGCCGGACAGGGGGCAAGACTAATGAAAAACTGTTTTTT
-,TRBV19,-,TRBJ1-2,CASRLLQVRYGYTF,TGTGCCAGTAGACTATTACAGGTCCGGTATGGCTACACCTTC
TRBD1,TRBV27,-,TRBJ1-2,CASSAIKTGVYGYTF,TGTGCCAGCAGTGCCATCAAGACAGGGGTCTATGGCTACACCTTC
TRBD2,TRBV6-2/TRBV6-3,-,TRBJ2-3,CASSYSSSGVDTQYF,TGTGCCAGCAGTTACTCGTCTAGCGGGGTCGATACGCAGTATTTT
-,TRBV7-6,-,TRBJ1-1,CASSLGPRADTEAFF,TGTGCCAGCAGCTTAGGCCCCAGGGCGGACACTGAAGCTTTCTTT
-,TRBV18,few,TRBJ1-1,CASSPFRGRATEAFF,TGTGCCAGCTCACCATTCCGGGGGAGGGCCACTGAAGCTTTCTTT
TRBD1,TRBV11-3,-,TRBJ1-2,CASSVGTVYGYTF,TGTGCCAGCAGCGTAGGGACAGTCTATGGCTACACCTTC
-,TRBV18,-,TRBJ2-5,CASSPFHQETQYF,TGTGCCAGCTCACCCTTCCACCAAGAGACCCAGTACTTC
TRBD2,TRBV11-2,-,TRBJ2-7,CASSLGSGRFGEQYF,TGTGCCAGCAGCTTAGGTAGCGGGAGGTTCGGAGAGCAGTACTTC
-,TRBV7-9,-,TRBJ2-1,CASSLAPTVEGVKYNEQFF,TGTGCCAGCAGCTTAGCGCCGACAGTTGAAGGGGTTAAGTACAATGAGCAGTTCTTC